The 21 T cell receptor beta chains presented below share a single source sample, sequenced in a study of breast tumors, draining lymph nodes, adjacent tissues. TCRdb recomputed calls from the multiplex PCR reads with MiXCR, one row per CDR3 protein. This table has approximately 230,000 distinct CDR3 sequences, less than 35% appearing once. Samples came from axillary lymph nodes draining the breast cancer. The source material was axillary lymph node tissue. The receptors were sampled from a female donor with breast cancer. Some clones in this sample may be carry-over from other donors' samples.

This clonotype has a count of ten or more. V gene TRBV2 combines with J gene TRBJ2-3, with D possibly matching TRBD2 (6 bases). The CDR3 runs to 15 residues. Trimming took off 4 bases at V and 5 bases at J, with 16 bases between the two ends. Germline CDR1 SNHLY, CDR2 FYNNEI. The CDR3 sequence is CASSGELAREDTQYF. The CDR3 region has the DNA TGTGCCAGCAGTGGAGAACTAGCAAGAGAAGATACGCAGTATTTT.

The chain couples TRBV2 to TRBJ1-2; possible D gene TRBD1, 6 bases. The germline V gene has CDR1 SNHLY and CDR2 FYNNEI. V lost 1 base, J lost 5 bases, and 23 bases lay in between. The CDR3 totals 18 residues. This CDR3 reads CASSEVRGTGGFYYGYTF. The CDR3 DNA follows: TGTGCCAGCAGTGAAGTTCGGGGGACGGGGGGCTTCTATTATGGCTACACCTTC.

This clonotype appeared many times. The rearrangement uses TRBV7-2 and TRBJ2-7, with a weak D call TRBD1 (6 bases). The V gene lost 5 bases and the J gene lost 0 bases, with 11 bases spanning the gap. Germline loops: CDR1 SGHTA, CDR2 FQGNSA. CDR3 length: 14 residues. The CDR3 region has the DNA TGTGCCAGCAGCAGGACAGTGAACTCCTACGAGCAGTACTTC. Protein product: CASSRTVNSYEQYF.

The genes are TRBV15 and TRBJ2-5, with 8 nucleotides matching TRBD2. The V gene end was trimmed by 0 bases and the J gene end by 1 base; junction bases not matched to a gene: 10. Germline V gives CDR1 LNHNV, CDR2 YYDKDF (reference sequence). The length of the CDR3 is 18 residues. For the CDR3, the DNA is TGTGCCACCAGCAGAGATGGCCGTCCTAGCGGGCTCCAAGAGACCCAGTACTTC. It yields the protein CATSRDGRPSGLQETQYF.

The chain couples TRBV20-1 to TRBJ2-5; D is possibly TRBD2 (5 bases). This CDR3 is 14 amino acids long. Trimming removed 0 bases at V and 0 bases at J, with 8 bases between. Germline V gives CDR1 DFQATT, CDR2 SNEGSKA (reference sequence). CDR3 sequence (DNA): TGCAGTGCTAGAGACAGGAGGTACCAAGAGACCCAGTACTTC. Amino acid sequence: CSARDRRYQETQYF.

This clonotype was seen many times. One end of the junction does not line up with germline, which may come from a read error. V is TRBV10-3 and J is TRBJ2-1; TRBD2 matches 12 bases. The germline CDR1 and CDR2 sequences are ENHRY and SYGVKD. This CDR3 comprises 18 residues. Written as DNA, the CDR3 is TGTACCATCAGTGAGTCGAGGGCTAGCGGGGGGGCCTACAATGAGCAGTTCTTC. Amino acids: CTISESRASGGAYNEQFF.

This clonotype has ten or more counts. This sequence may be a read error, since a much larger clone differs from it by one base. This sequence joins TRBV7-2 and TRBJ2-5; 10 bases match TRBD2. This CDR3 contains 15 residues. Per the germline V gene, CDR1 is SGHTA and CDR2 is FQGNSA. This CDR3 is CASSPGTSAGGTQHF. DNA for the CDR3: TGTGCCAGCAGCCCCGGGACTAGCGCCGGGGGGACCCAGCACTTC.

The chain joins TRBV7-2 to TRBJ2-1, with TRBD2 identical over 9 bases. In germline, CDR1 is SGHTA, CDR2 FQGNSA. With 6 bases clipped from V and 10 bases from J, the junction kept 4 bases outside the gene matches. CDR3 size: 12 residues. DNA for the CDR3: TGTGCCAGCAGGCCTAGCGGGACAGAGCAGTTCTTC. Translation gives CASRPSGTEQFF.

On this clonotype itself: Given a much more abundant clone one base away, this may be a read error. CDR3 DNA: TGTGCCAGCAGCTTAGTTGCGGCGGGAGGCTACGAGCAGCACTTC. Residues: CASSLVAAGGYEQHF. The rearrangement uses TRBV7-2 and TRBJ2-7, with 8 bases lining up with TRBD2. The CDR3 extends over 15 amino acids. Germline V gives CDR1 SGHTA, CDR2 FQGNSA. Together with reference TRBV7-2 and TRBJ2-7, the CDR3 gives the full variable domain: GAGVSQSPSNKVTEKGKDVELRCDPISGHTALYWYRQSLGQGLEFLIYFQGNSAPDKSGLPSDRFSAERTGGSVSTLTIQRTQQEDSAVYLCASSLVAAGGYEQHFGPGTRLTVT.

This chain connects TRBV20-1 to TRBJ2-5, with D possibly TRBD2 on 5 matching bases. V was trimmed by 2 bases and J by 6 bases, leaving 10 bases between them. The germline CDR1 and CDR2 sequences are DFQATT and SNEGSKA (reference sequence). The CDR3 loop spans 12 amino acids. The CDR3 coding sequence is TGCAGTGCTAGACTCCAGCGGAAGACCCAGTACTTC. The encoded protein is CSARLQRKTQYF.

At least ten counts were recorded for this clonotype. The chain has TRBV7-2 and TRBJ1-6; 7 bases map to TRBD1. This CDR3 has 13 amino acids. Per germline, CDR1 SGHTA and CDR2 FQGNSA. The junction had 6 bases not matched to a gene; V was cut back by 5 bases and J by 11 bases. The CDR3 loop is CASSRQGSPPLHF. CDR3 sequence (DNA): TGTGCCAGCAGCCGACAGGGTTCCCCACCCCTCCACTTT.

This clonotype was seen at least ten times. The V gene is TRBV10-3, the J gene TRBJ2-1; possibly TRBD1 or TRBD2 for D (5 bases each). This CDR3 comprises 13 residues. Trimming stripped 10 bases from V and 1 base from J, with 11 bases between. CDR1 and CDR2 (germline): ENHRY, SYGVKD. CDR3 in amino acids: CANRDGSYNEQFF. In DNA form, the CDR3 reads TGTGCCAATCGGGACGGTTCCTACAATGAGCAGTTCTTC.

The table lists this clonotype with many counts. This chain links TRBV7-9 with TRBJ1-2, with D hard to call. Looked up from germline, CDR1 is SEHNR and CDR2 is FQNEAQ (reference sequence). The germline V and J ends were trimmed by 5 bases and 7 bases, with 17 bases remaining between them. The CDR3 runs 14 residues. The CDR3 loop is CASSPKTGISGYTF. The CDR3 DNA sequence: TGTGCCAGCAGCCCGAAAACCGGGATCTCTGGCTACACCTTC.

Only a few counts were recorded for this clonotype. This chain links TRBV6-6 with TRBJ2-7; a possible D gene is TRBD2 (6 bases). Germline V CDR1 and CDR2: MNHNY, SVGAGI (reference sequence). The V and J ends lost 5 bases and 2 bases respectively, with 13 bases between them. The CDR3 length is 14 residues. CDR3 loop: CASSHGGTTYEQYF. DNA for the CDR3: TGTGCCAGCAGTCACGGCGGGACCACCTACGAGCAGTACTTC.

This clonotype was recorded at least ten times. The rearrangement links TRBV19 to TRBJ1-5; TRBD1 aligns across 9 bases. The CDR3 runs 16 residues. CDR1 and CDR2 (germline): LNHDA, SQIVND (reference sequence). Trimming at V came to 8 bases and at J to 4 bases, leaving 12 bases not matched to a gene. The CDR3: CASRSSGTGINQPQHF. Written as DNA, the CDR3 is TGTGCCAGTCGTAGCTCCGGGACAGGGATAAATCAGCCCCAGCATTTT. Variable domain in full (rest from reference TRBV19 and TRBJ1-5): DGGITQSPKYLFRKEGQNVTLSCEQNLNHDAMYWYRQDPGQGLRLIYYSQIVNDFQKGDIAEGYSVSREKKESFPLTVTSAQKNPTAFYLCASRSSGTGINQPQHFGDGTRLSIL.

The chain links TRBV19 to TRBJ1-1; D ambiguous. CDR1 LNHDA and CDR2 SQIVND come from the germline V gene (reference sequence). V dropped 5 bases and J dropped 1 base, with 5 bases sitting between them. This CDR3 has 12 residues. The CDR3 sequence is CASSRGNTEAFF. In DNA, the CDR3 is TGTGCCAGTAGTCGCGGGAACACTGAAGCTTTCTTT.

This clonotype was seen many times. The chain combines TRBV3-1 with TRBJ2-6; tentative D call: TRBD2 (5 bases). Between the trimmed V and J ends, which lost 0 bases and 4 bases, there was a span of 19 bases. The CDR3 has 19 amino acids. Looked up from germline, CDR1 is LGHDT and CDR2 is YNNKEL (reference sequence). In nucleotides, the CDR3 is TGTGCCAGCAGCCAAGATCTGAGAGGGATGTTCTCAGGGGCCAACGTCCTGACTTTC. Its translation: CASSQDLRGMFSGANVLTF.

The chain carries TRBV7-3 and TRBJ1-6; D gene uncertain. The CDR3 runs to 14 residues. Germline assignment: CDR1 SGHTA and CDR2 FQGTGA. CDR3 sequence: CAPQLTLGNSPLHF. In DNA form, the CDR3 reads TGTGCTCCCCAACTCACCTTGGGCAATTCACCCCTCCACTTT.

This clonotype was detected many times. The rearrangement links TRBV7-3 to TRBJ2-5, with D maybe TRBD1 (7 bases). Germline V gene data show CDR1 as SGHTA and CDR2 as FQGTGA. CDR3 length equals 15 residues. V was cut by 1 base and J by 1 base, with 10 bases left in between. CDR3 in amino acids: CASSLSGTAQETQYF. The CDR3 DNA reads TGTGCCAGCAGCTTAAGCGGGACAGCCCAAGAGACCCAGTACTTC.

Concerning this clonotype: As the CDR3 is not closed by the conserved phenylalanine or tryptophan, this likely results from a read error. No DNA is shown, since the ends of the CDR3 on it are uncertain; the CDR3 is the one TCRdb lists. The gene calls are TRBV29-1 and TRBJ2-1; the table's TRBD2 call for D was not verified on the DNA. Germline V gene sequence: CDR1 SQVTM, CDR2 ANQGSEA. The CDR3 extends over 11 residues, inclusive of both ends. CDR3 amino acids: CSVERTSGRSC.

With regard to this clonotype: At one boundary the junction diverges from the germline segment, which might be a read error. J is TRBJ2-5 and V is TRBV12-3 or TRBV12-4; D uncertain. The CDR3 is 14 residues long. The CDR3 coding sequence is TGTGCCAGCAGTCCCGACGTCCTTCAAGGGACCCAGTACTTC. Its translation: CASSPDVLQGTQYF.